A single sample gave rise to the 13 T cell receptor beta chains below, sequenced in a study of shared clonotypes between healthy human individuals. TCRdb's copy holds only in-frame clones and misses some; the assay was immunoSEQ multiplex PCR. The sample has around 2,000,000 clones, about 95% seen once. CD45RO negativity and positive selection for CCR7 defined naive CD8 cells, a population that excluded terminally differentiated effector memory CD45RA+ cells. The sequenced sample consisted of naive CD8+ T cells sorted from blood. The receptors derive from a man aged 18 to 30 in good health.

The chain employs TRBV10-3 and TRBJ2-7, with TRBD1 identical over 7 bases. The V gene end was trimmed by 8 bases and the J gene end by 4 bases; junction bases not matched to a gene: 11. The CDR3 is 14 residues long. Germline CDR1 reads ENHRY; CDR2 reads SYGVKD. CDR3 protein: CAILEPGQNYEQYF. The CDR3, as DNA: TGTGCCATCCTCGAGCCGGGACAGAATTACGAGCAGTACTTC.

The CDR3 here is CSARQDTQYF. The CDR3 DNA is TGCAGTGCTAGGCAAGATACGCAGTATTTT. The rearrangement uses TRBV20-1 and TRBJ2-3, with D hard to call. CDR1 is DFQATT and CDR2 is SNEGSKA in the germline V gene (reference sequence). V lost 3 bases to trimming and J lost 5 bases, with 3 bases between them. This CDR3 is 10 amino acids long.

This clone came up once. The V call is TRBV19, the J call TRBJ2-7, with D maybe TRBD2 (7 bases). Trimming left V 6 bases short and J 0 bases short, with 15 bases between. The CDR3 is 15 residues long. Germline CDR1 reads LNHDA; CDR2 reads SQIVND (reference sequence). The CDR3 region has the DNA TGTGCCAGTAGCCCTGGGGGCGGGAGCTCCTACGAGCAGTACTTC. It translates to CASSPGGGSSYEQYF.

This chain joins TRBV5-6 and TRBJ2-2, with D tentatively TRBD2 (6 bases). The CDR3 extends over 14 amino acids. The ends were cut back, 1 base at V and 4 bases at J, with 8 bases in the middle. Germline V gene data show CDR1 as SGHDT and CDR2 as YYEEEE. The CDR3 protein is CASSLPGSTGELFF. Here the CDR3 DNA reads TGTGCCAGCAGCTTGCCCGGGAGCACCGGGGAGCTGTTTTTT.

V and J are TRBV2 and TRBJ2-7; D uncertain. V was pared by 5 bases and J by 0 bases, with 17 bases between. Germline V lookup: CDR1 SNHLY, CDR2 FYNNEI. The CDR3 extends over 16 amino acids. CDR3 loop: CASSHLDVRTSYEQYF. The CDR3 DNA reads TGTGCCAGCAGTCACCTAGATGTTAGGACCTCCTACGAGCAGTACTTC.

This chain uses TRBV9 with TRBJ1-1; no firm D call. The germline V and J ends were trimmed by 4 bases and 4 bases, with 14 bases remaining between them. The length of the CDR3 is 14 residues. Looked up from germline, CDR1 is SGDLS and CDR2 is YYNGEE. The CDR3 bases are TGTGCCAGCAGCTTCCAGGATCGGGTCACTGAAGCTTTCTTT. Its protein is CASSFQDRVTEAFF.

The chain employs TRBV4-3 and TRBJ2-1; 11 bases fit TRBD1. Germline values: CDR1 LGHNA, CDR2 YSLEER. The CDR3 sequence is 16 residues long. Losses at the gene ends were 0 bases for V and 9 bases for J; bases not matched to a gene: 7. The CDR3 bases are TGCGCCAGCAGCCAAGATTGGGGACAGGGGGTTTCTGAGCAGTTCTTC. Amino acid sequence: CASSQDWGQGVSEQFF.

Notes on this clone: The same CDR3 can be traced to other DNA sequences in this sample. The gene calls are TRBV7-9 and TRBJ2-2; no reliable D call. CDR1 and CDR2 (germline): SEHNR, FQNEAQ (reference sequence). The CDR3 is made up of 14 amino acids. Trimming removed 2 bases from V and 0 bases from J, with 4 bases in between. Written as DNA, the CDR3 is TGTGCCAGCAGCTTAACAGCGAACACCGGGGAGCTGTTTTTT. It yields the protein CASSLTANTGELFF.

This chain links TRBV2 with TRBJ1-5, with 10 positions matching TRBD1. The V and J ends lost 3 bases and 6 bases, in that order; junction bases with no gene match: 8. The germline gives CDR1 SNHLY, CDR2 FYNNEI. The CDR3 spans 16 residues. In nucleotides, the CDR3 is TGTGCCAGCAGTGATGGAGACAGGGGGCGTAGTCAGCCCCAGCATTTT. Its translation is CASSDGDRGRSQPQHF.

This chain links TRBV2 with TRBJ2-6; the D gene is possibly TRBD1 (6 bases). Trimming pared 11 bases from V and 2 bases from J, leaving 13 bases between. The germline gives CDR1 SNHLY, CDR2 FYNNEI. The CDR3 has 14 residues. CDR3 sequence (DNA): TGTGCCGGCCGGGACACCCCTGGGGCCAACGTCCTGACTTTC. Protein product: CAGRDTPGANVLTF.

With respect to this clone: The same CDR3 also results from other DNA sequences found in this sample. The rearrangement links TRBV7-9 to TRBJ2-5, with 12 bases fitting TRBD2. Germline V CDR1 and CDR2: SEHNR, FQNEAQ (reference sequence). The CDR3 sequence is 14 residues long. After removal of 5 bases from V and 3 bases from J, the junction contained 1 base not matched to a gene. In nucleotides, the CDR3 is TGTGCCAGCAGCCGACTAGCGGGAGAAGAGACCCAGTACTTC. This sequence encodes CASSRLAGEETQYF.

This clone has a single count. This rearrangement joins TRBV30 to TRBJ1-1, with TRBD1 matching over 9 bases. This CDR3 region has 13 residues. Per germline, CDR1 GTSNPN and CDR2 SVGIG (reference sequence). V dropped 8 bases and J dropped 4; count of bases not matched to a gene: 8. CDR3 region: CAITQGAGTEAFF. In DNA form, the CDR3 reads TGTGCCATTACACAGGGGGCGGGCACTGAAGCTTTCTTT. Full variable domain (outside the CDR3, taken from reference TRBV30 and TRBJ1-1): SQTIHQWPATLVQPVGSPLSLECTVEGTSNPNLYWYRQAAGRGLQLLFYSVGIGQISSEVPQNLSASRPQDRQFILSSKKLLLSDSGFYLCAITQGAGTEAFFGQGTRLTVV.

This clone showed up just a few times. Other DNA sequences from this sample encode an identical CDR3 as well. The chain joins TRBV9 to TRBJ1-3; 8 positions agree with TRBD1. This CDR3 region has 15 residues. Trimming removed 0 bases from V and 4 bases from J; junction bases left unmatched: 3. Per germline, CDR1 SGDLS and CDR2 YYNGEE. CDR3 sequence: CASSVGQGTGNTIYF. The CDR3 DNA is TGTGCCAGCAGCGTAGGACAGGGGACCGGAAACACCATATATTTT. Based on the CDR3 plus reference TRBV9 and TRBJ1-3, the full variable domain is DSGVTQTPKHLITATGQRVTLRCSPRSGDLSVYWYQQSLDQGLQFLIQYYNGEERAKGNILERFSAQQFPDLHSELNLSSLELGDSALYFCASSVGQGTGNTIYFGEGSWLTVV.